Each of the 11 T cell receptor beta chains below was sequenced from the same sample in a study of CD8 T cells in Susac syndrome. An input of about 0.5 to 1 ug of RNA was subjected to reverse transcription using random hexamers. TCRdb used MiXCR to reprocess the immunoSEQ multiplex PCR reads, holding one entry per CDR3 protein. This table has roughly 190,000 distinct CDR3 sequences, approximately 96% appearing once. The source material was CD4+ T cells from PBMCs. The receptors originated from a human donor with Susac syndrome.

The chain combines TRBV5-1 with TRBJ1-1; 8 nucleotides line up with TRBD1. After removal of 4 bases from V and 1 base from J, the junction contained 3 bases not matched to a gene. Germline loops: CDR1 SGHRS, CDR2 YFSETQ. The CDR3 consists of 14 residues. CDR3 loop: CASSMGQENTEAFF. The CDR3 DNA reads as TGCGCCAGCAGCATGGGACAGGAGAACACTGAAGCTTTCTTT.

The V call is TRBV3-1, the J call TRBJ2-7, with D unresolved. Trimming shortened V by 4 bases and J by 0 bases, and 22 bases separated the two germline ends. The germline gives CDR1 LGHDT, CDR2 YNNKEL (reference sequence). This CDR3 is 18 amino acids long. The CDR3 nucleotides are TGTGCCAGCAGCCGCATATTAATGGGTGGAAGAAGCTCCTACGAGCAGTACTTC. It specifies CASSRILMGGRSSYEQYF.

This clonotype showed up just a few times. The gene calls are TRBV18 and TRBJ2-3; unclear D gene. This CDR3 region has 12 residues. The V gene's germline CDR1 is KGHSH and CDR2 LQKENI. V lost 5 bases and J lost 4, with 7 bases in between. CDR3 in DNA: TGTGCCAGCTCATCTAGTTCAGATACGCAGTATTTT. It codes for CASSSSSDTQYF. Looking up the rest from reference TRBV18 and TRBJ2-3 gives the full variable domain: NAGVMQNPRHLVRRRGQEARLRCSPMKGHSHVYWYRQLPEEGLKFMVYLQKENIIDESGMPKERFSAEFPKEGPSILRIQQVVRGDSAAYFCASSSSSDTQYFGPGTRLTVL.

This clonotype appeared a single time. This chain joins TRBV6-5 and TRBJ2-1; D is undetermined. The CDR3 consists of 11 residues. Germline assignment: CDR1 MNHEY and CDR2 SVGAGI. Trimming removed 6 bases at V and 6 bases at J, with 6 bases between. Here the CDR3 DNA reads TGTGCCAGCAGCGCCGTCAATGAGCAGTTCTTC. Amino acid sequence: CASSAVNEQFF.

The rearrangement joins TRBV7-3 to TRBJ2-6; unclear D gene. Between the trimmed V and J ends, which lost 5 bases and 0 bases, there was a span of 5 bases. CDR3 length: 14 amino acids. The germline V gene encodes CDR1 SGHTA and CDR2 FQGTGA. The CDR3 DNA reads as TGTGCCAGCAGCGCCTCCTCTGGGGCCAACGTCCTGACTTTC. Its protein is CASSASSGANVLTF.

J is TRBJ1-3 and V is TRBV6-5, with D maybe TRBD1 (6 bases). V was pared by 0 bases and J by 4 bases, with 13 bases between. The CDR3 runs 16 residues. The germline CDR1 and CDR2 sequences are MNHEY and SVGAGI. The CDR3 loop is CASSYSAGAGGNTIYF. In nucleotides, the CDR3 is TGTGCCAGCAGTTACTCGGCGGGGGCAGGAGGAAACACCATATATTTT.

The V call is TRBV19, the J call TRBJ2-1; the D gene is possibly TRBD1 (6 bases). V was cut by 7 bases and J by 4 bases, with 14 bases left in between. CDR1 is LNHDA and CDR2 is SQIVND in the germline V gene (reference sequence). This CDR3 has 14 amino acids. CDR3 nucleotide sequence: TGTGCCAGTACCCAAGAGACAGGTTACAATGAGCAGTTCTTC. As protein: CASTQETGYNEQFF.

In regard to this clonotype: Because the CDR3 is missing its conserved closing phenylalanine or tryptophan, this is likely a read error. The CDR3 loop is CAWSPGLAGNNEQFS. As DNA, the CDR3 is TGTGCCTGGAGCCCGGGACTAGCGGGGAACAATGAGCAGTTCTCC. This chain links TRBV30 with TRBJ2-1; 13 nucleotides line up with TRBD2. This CDR3 comprises 15 residues. Unmatched junction bases numbered 4, after V lost 3 bases and J lost 5 bases. CDR1 is GTSNPN, CDR2 SVGIG, per germline (reference sequence).

The J gene is TRBJ1-5, the V gene TRBV19; 7 bases align to TRBD1. The J segment lost 4 bases and the V segment lost 5 bases, leaving 8 bases of the junction unmatched. The CDR3 totals 15 residues. Per the germline V gene, CDR1 is LNHDA and CDR2 is SQIVND (reference sequence). The CDR3 bases are TGTGCCAGTAGTTCGGGACAGCAAATTAATCAGCCCCAGCATTTT. It yields the protein CASSSGQQINQPQHF. Variable domain in full (rest from reference TRBV19 and TRBJ1-5): DGGITQSPKYLFRKEGQNVTLSCEQNLNHDAMYWYRQDPGQGLRLIYYSQIVNDFQKGDIAEGYSVSREKKESFPLTVTSAQKNPTAFYLCASSSGQQINQPQHFGDGTRLSIL.

The chain is built from TRBV11-2 and TRBJ2-7, with TRBD2 as a possible D gene (5 bases). The germline V gene encodes CDR1 SGHAT and CDR2 FQNNGV. Trimming shortened V by 0 bases and J by 12 bases, and 21 bases separated the two germline ends. This CDR3 is built from 15 residues. CDR3 DNA sequence: TGTGCCAGCAGCTTAGATGGCGTCCGGGGTAGTATTAGGTACTTC. It translates to CASSLDGVRGSIRYF.

The rearrangement links TRBV5-1 to TRBJ2-3; perhaps TRBD1 as D (6 bases). Trimming pared 0 bases from V and 6 bases from J, leaving 11 bases between. The CDR3 runs 14 residues. Germline CDR1 reads SGHRS; CDR2 reads YFSETQ. CDR3 bases: TGCGCCAGCAGCTTGGACAGGGAGACGGATACGCAGTATTTT. This sequence encodes CASSLDRETDTQYF. The whole variable domain, filled in from reference TRBV5-1 and TRBJ2-3, reads KAGVTQTPRYLIKTRGQQVTLSCSPISGHRSVSWYQQTPGQGLQFLFEYFSETQRNKGNFPGRFSGRQFSNSRSEMNVSTLELGDSALYLCASSLDRETDTQYFGPGTRLTVL.